This TCR beta chain was recovered during a study of response to subunit inactivated influenza vaccine. TCRdb analysed the RT-PCR reads with MiXCR anew, one entry per CDR3 protein. This sample has under 950,000 distinct CDR3 sequences; approximately 21% occur once, and the top ten carry about 9.4%. Losses at the gene ends were 2 bases for V and 7 bases for J; bases not matched to a gene: 9. The CDR3 has 17 residues. About this clonotype itself: Its target is unknown.

Findings and caveats of the study: Authors suggested each seasonal flu vaccination may recruit only limited numbers of new T cells.

This chain uses TRBV12-3 or TRBV12-4 with TRBJ2-7; 15 nucleotides match TRBD2. This sequence was found in a man aged 50 to 60 who received an inactivated influenza vaccine. The input for sequencing was PBMCs from blood, taken around 5 days after vaccination. DNA of the CDR3: TGTGCCAGCAGTTTATGGCGGACTAGCGGGGGGGCTTTGGAGCAGTACTTC. Translated: CASSLWRTSGGALEQYF.